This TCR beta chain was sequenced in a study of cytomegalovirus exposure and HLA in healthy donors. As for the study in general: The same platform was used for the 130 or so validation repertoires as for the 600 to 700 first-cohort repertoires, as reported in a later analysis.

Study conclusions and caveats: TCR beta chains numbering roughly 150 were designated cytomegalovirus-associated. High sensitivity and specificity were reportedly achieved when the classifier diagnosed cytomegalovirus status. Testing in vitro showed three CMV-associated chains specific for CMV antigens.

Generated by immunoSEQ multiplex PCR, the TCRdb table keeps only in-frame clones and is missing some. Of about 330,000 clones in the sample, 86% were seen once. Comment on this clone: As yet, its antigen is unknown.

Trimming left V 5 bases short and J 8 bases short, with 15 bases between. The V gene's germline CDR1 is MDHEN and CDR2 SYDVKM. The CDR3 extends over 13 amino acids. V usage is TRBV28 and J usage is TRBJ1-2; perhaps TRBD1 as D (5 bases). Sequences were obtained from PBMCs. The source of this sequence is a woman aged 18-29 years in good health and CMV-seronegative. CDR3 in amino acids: CASSQPQGFGYTF. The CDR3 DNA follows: TGTGCCAGCAGTCAACCTCAGGGTTTCGGCTACACCTTC.